The 19 T cell receptor beta chains in this list originate from one sample, sequenced in a study of cytomegalovirus exposure and HLA in healthy donors. 60 Vbeta and 13 Jbeta primers were used in PCR. The protocol was immunoSEQ multiplex PCR, while the TCRdb copy is restricted to in-frame clones and leaves out a portion. This sample's table has approximately 52,000 clones. Material: PBMCs. The receptors stem from a man in his fifties or sixties in good health and CMV-seropositive.

The chain joins TRBV11-1 to TRBJ1-6; D remains unclear. V was cut by 1 base and J by 13 bases, with 11 bases left in between. The CDR3 contains 13 residues. Per the germline V gene, CDR1 is SGHAT and CDR2 is FQDESV (reference sequence). The CDR3: CASSLGAAYPLHF. As DNA, the CDR3 is TGTGCCAGCAGCTTAGGGGCTGCTTATCCCCTCCACTTT.

This chain connects TRBV5-1 to TRBJ1-2; D might be TRBD1 (6 bases). The CDR3 runs to 16 residues. V was trimmed by 4 bases and J by 0 bases, leaving 16 bases between them. The germline gives CDR1 SGHRS, CDR2 YFSETQ. The CDR3: CASSRSGDTPNYGYTF. In DNA form, the CDR3 reads TGCGCCAGCAGCCGAAGCGGGGACACCCCTAACTATGGCTACACCTTC.

The chain couples TRBV5-6 to TRBJ2-1, with a tentative D call TRBD2 (6 bases). This CDR3 comprises 14 residues. Germline lookup yields CDR1 SGHDT and CDR2 YYEEEE. V gave up 0 bases and J gave up 5 bases, with 9 bases separating them. This CDR3 reads CASSLELADNEQFF. The CDR3 nucleotides are TGTGCCAGCAGCTTGGAACTAGCCGACAATGAGCAGTTCTTC.

V usage is TRBV7-9 and J usage is TRBJ1-1, with 7 bases fitting TRBD1. The CDR3 consists of 15 residues. J lost 0 bases, V lost 1 base, and 2 bases had no gene match. Germline lookup yields CDR1 SEHNR and CDR2 FQNEAQ (reference sequence). The CDR3 DNA is TGTGCCAGCAGCTTAGGGGACAGCTTGAACACTGAAGCTTTCTTT. Its protein is CASSLGDSLNTEAFF.

The chain employs TRBV7-9 and TRBJ2-1; TRBD2 matches at 11 bases. V lost 5 bases, J lost 9 bases, and 9 bases stayed unmatched. CDR1 and CDR2 from the germline V gene are SEHNR and FQNEAQ (reference sequence). CDR3 size: 15 residues. CDR3 loop: CASSPLAGAKVEQFF. For the CDR3, the DNA is TGTGCCAGCAGCCCACTAGCGGGAGCCAAGGTTGAGCAGTTCTTC. The complete variable domain, with remaining parts taken from reference TRBV7-9 and TRBJ2-1, reads DTGVSQNPRHKITKRGQNVTFRCDPISEHNRLYWYRQTLGQGPEFLTYFQNEAQLEKSRLLSDRFSAERPKGSFSTLEIQRTEQGDSAMYLCASSPLAGAKVEQFFGPGTRLTVL.

This chain links TRBV7-9 with TRBJ1-2; D might be TRBD1 (6 bases). The CDR3 is made up of 13 amino acids. Germline V lookup: CDR1 SEHNR, CDR2 FQNEAQ (reference sequence). V was pared by 4 bases and J by 9 bases, with 15 bases between. The DNA of the CDR3 is TGTGCCAGCAGCTCAGAACAGGGAAGGAGCTACACCTTC. It specifies CASSSEQGRSYTF.

The chain joins TRBV7-8 to TRBJ2-7; 8 bases match TRBD1. This CDR3 region has 16 residues. The junction had 15 bases not matched to a gene; V was cut back by 7 bases and J by 4 bases. Germline-derived CDR1 and CDR2 are SGHVS and FQNEAQ. The CDR3 DNA reads TGTGCCAGCAAACCAGGGGGCGCGTCAGAAAGGTACGAGCAGTACTTC. It encodes CASKPGGASERYEQYF.

The chain is built from TRBV19 and TRBJ1-6, with D possibly TRBD1 on 5 matching bases. Germline CDR1 and CDR2: LNHDA and SQIVND (reference sequence). CDR3 length: 13 residues. DNA of the CDR3: TGTGCGGGTTCGACAGATTATAATTCACCCCTCCACTTT. It yields the protein CAGSTDYNSPLHF.

This chain uses TRBV11-3 with TRBJ2-7; TRBD1 matches 8 bases. CDR1 is SGHNT, CDR2 YENEEA, per germline. The CDR3 runs 19 residues. V lost 1 base and J lost 2; bases outside the gene matches: 16. CDR3 nucleotides: TGTGCCAGCAGCTTAGGTCCCCCCCGACAGGGGCCCTACGCCTACGAGCAGTACTTC. Translation gives CASSLGPPRQGPYAYEQYF.

The CDR3 loop is CASSSQGRGTEAFF. In DNA form, the CDR3 reads TGTGCCAGCAGTTCCCAGGGGAGGGGAACTGAAGCTTTCTTT. The rearrangement uses TRBV6-6 and TRBJ1-1; D may be TRBD1 (6 bases). CDR1 and CDR2 from the germline V gene are MNHNY and SVGAGI (reference sequence). The CDR3 has 14 residues. V lost 4 bases and J lost 5, with 14 bases in between.

The gene calls are TRBV2 and TRBJ1-2; 10 bases match TRBD1. Losses at the gene ends were 4 bases for V and 8 bases for J; bases not matched to a gene: 7. Per the germline V gene, CDR1 is SNHLY and CDR2 is FYNNEI. The CDR3 consists of 14 residues. The CDR3: CASSVGTGDKGYTF. For the CDR3, the DNA is TGTGCCAGCAGTGTTGGGACAGGGGATAAGGGCTACACCTTC.

V is TRBV30 and J is TRBJ1-1; unclear D gene. Trimming shortened V by 2 bases and J by 2 bases, and 9 bases separated the two germline ends. The germline gives CDR1 GTSNPN, CDR2 SVGIG (reference sequence). The CDR3 has 13 amino acids. CDR3 protein: CAWSRGSNTEAFF. DNA of the CDR3: TGTGCCTGGAGTAGAGGCAGTAACACTGAAGCTTTCTTT. Full variable domain (outside the CDR3, taken from reference TRBV30 and TRBJ1-1): SQTIHQWPATLVQPVGSPLSLECTVEGTSNPNLYWYRQAAGRGLQLLFYSVGIGQISSEVPQNLSASRPQDRQFILSSKKLLLSDSGFYLCAWSRGSNTEAFFGQGTRLTVV.

The CDR3 nucleotides are TGTGCCTGGGGGACAGGCCCGTCCACTGAAGCTTTCTTT. It encodes CAWGTGPSTEAFF. This chain joins TRBV30 and TRBJ1-1, with 8 bases that match TRBD1. The CDR3 is 13 residues long. Germline V gene data show CDR1 as GTSNPN and CDR2 as SVGIG (reference sequence). The V segment lost 5 bases and the J segment 4 bases; nucleotides outside the gene matches: 6. The whole variable domain, filled in from reference TRBV30 and TRBJ1-1, reads SQTIHQWPATLVQPVGSPLSLECTVEGTSNPNLYWYRQAAGRGLQLLFYSVGIGQISSEVPQNLSASRPQDRQFILSSKKLLLSDSGFYLCAWGTGPSTEAFFGQGTRLTVV.

The chain links TRBV6-5 to TRBJ2-7, with TRBD1 matching 7 bases. This CDR3 is 15 amino acids long. Germline values: CDR1 MNHEY, CDR2 SVGAGI. V shed 6 bases, J shed 7 bases, and the junction held 15 bases outside the gene matches. The CDR3 region is CASRARRDSPWEQYF. The CDR3 DNA sequence: TGTGCCAGCAGAGCCCGACGGGACAGCCCGTGGGAGCAGTACTTC.

This sequence joins TRBV7-9 and TRBJ1-1; TRBD1 matches at 9 bases. The CDR3 sequence is 15 residues long. V was clipped by 1 base and J by 4 bases; unmatched bases: 4. CDR1 is SEHNR and CDR2 is FQNEAQ in the germline V gene (reference sequence). The CDR3 region is CASSLGRTGATEAFF. CDR3 DNA sequence: TGTGCCAGCAGCTTAGGACGGACAGGGGCCACTGAAGCTTTCTTT.

The chain joins TRBV28 to TRBJ1-5; D possibly corresponds to TRBD1 (6 bases). Trimming took off 2 bases at V and 2 bases at J, with 13 bases between the two ends. Germline lookup yields CDR1 MDHEN and CDR2 SYDVKM. There are 16 residues in the CDR3. The CDR3 nucleotides are TGTGCCAGCAGTTTACCGGACAGTGCAGGCAATCAGCCCCAGCATTTT. Protein product: CASSLPDSAGNQPQHF.

The chain joins TRBV29-1 to TRBJ2-2; tentative D call: TRBD2 (6 bases). Trimming took 4 bases from V and 4 from J, leaving 13 bases between them. This CDR3 contains 14 residues. In germline, CDR1 is SQVTM, CDR2 ANQGSEA. CDR3 sequence (DNA): TGCAGCGTTGGGTGGGGGGAGGTCACCGGGGAGCTGTTTTTT. It yields the protein CSVGWGEVTGELFF.

The J gene is TRBJ2-7, the V gene TRBV6-1, with 12 positions matching TRBD2. Germline loops: CDR1 MNHNS, CDR2 SASEGT. The CDR3 totals 14 residues. V gave up 4 bases and J gave up 3 bases; unmatched junction bases: 1. DNA of the CDR3: TGTGCCAGCAGTGCGACTAGCGGGAGCTACGAGCAGTACTTC. It encodes CASSATSGSYEQYF.

The V call is TRBV9, the J call TRBJ2-3; tentative D call: TRBD2 (6 bases). CDR1 and CDR2 from the germline V gene are SGDLS and YYNGEE. V dropped 2 bases and J dropped 2 bases, with 15 bases sitting between them. The CDR3 loop spans 16 amino acids. The CDR3 protein is CASSVLGVADTDTQYF. DNA of the CDR3: TGTGCCAGCAGCGTGCTAGGGGTAGCGGACACAGATACGCAGTATTTT.